The 23 T cell receptor beta chains in this list originate from one sample, sequenced in a study of blood T cell repertoires in COVID-19. Using immunoSEQ multiplex PCR, the repertoire was profiled, and TCRdb retains in-frame clones only, with some absent. Among 95,000 to 100,000 clones, around 93% were seen once, and the ten largest hold 17%. Material: peripheral blood. Source of these receptors: a man in his fifties with acute or convalescent COVID-19.

The chain joins TRBV3-1 (or the pseudogene TRBV3-2) to TRBJ1-2; perhaps TRBD1 as D (6 bases). V lost 6 bases to trimming and J lost 1 base, with 9 bases between them. CDR3 length: 13 amino acids. Germline CDR1 and CDR2: LGHDT and YNNKEL (reference sequence). DNA for the CDR3: TGTGCCAGCAGTCCACAGGGTAACTATGGCTACACCTTC. This translates into CASSPQGNYGYTF.

This chain uses TRBV10-1 with TRBJ1-6; possible D gene TRBD1, 5 bases. The germline gives CDR1 WNHNN, CDR2 SYGVQD (reference sequence). CDR3 size: 17 residues. V was pared by 0 bases and J by 7 bases, with 16 bases between. CDR3 sequence (DNA): TGCGCCAGCAGTGAGTCGTGTAGTGAGGGGAGGAATTCACCCCTCCACTTT. Protein product: CASSESCSEGRNSPLHF.

The rearrangement links TRBV28 to TRBJ1-6; no clear D gene. This CDR3 has 14 amino acids. V was pared by 6 bases and J by 9 bases, with 15 bases between. Germline loops: CDR1 MDHEN, CDR2 SYDVKM. The CDR3 region is CASSPTVYGSPLHF. The CDR3 region has the DNA TGTGCCAGCAGCCCCACGGTATATGGTTCACCCCTCCACTTT.

The chain uses TRBV28 and TRBJ2-1; 10 bases align to TRBD2. Germline CDR1 is MDHEN and CDR2 is SYDVKM. The CDR3 totals 17 residues. After removal of 4 bases from V and 7 bases from J, the junction contained 13 bases not matched to a gene. Here the CDR3 DNA reads TGTGCCAGCAGTTCCTCTTGGGCAGCGGGGGGGCCAAATGAGCAGTTCTTC. It encodes CASSSSWAAGGPNEQFF.

This chain uses TRBV5-4 with TRBJ2-7, with 11 bases that match TRBD2. Looked up from germline, CDR1 is SGHNT and CDR2 is YYREEE (reference sequence). This CDR3 has 14 residues. V shed 4 bases, J shed 3 bases, and the junction held 3 bases outside the gene matches. The CDR3 reads CASSDTSGGYEQYF. The CDR3 nucleotides read TGTGCCAGCAGCGATACTAGCGGGGGCTACGAGCAGTACTTC.

The rearrangement links TRBV19 to TRBJ1-6; D is unclear. Trimming pared 5 bases from V and 13 bases from J, leaving 21 bases between. The CDR3 contains 15 residues. The germline gives CDR1 LNHDA, CDR2 SQIVND (reference sequence). The CDR3 DNA reads as TGTGCCAGTAGTTTGGCGGCGGAAGGTTCTTCTCCCCTCCACTTT. It yields the protein CASSLAAEGSSPLHF.

The rearrangement links TRBV19 to TRBJ2-5; 7 bases map to TRBD1. Losses at the gene ends were 4 bases for V and 4 bases for J; bases not matched to a gene: 6. Germline CDR1 LNHDA, CDR2 SQIVND (reference sequence). The CDR3 length is 14 residues. As DNA, the CDR3 is TGTGCCAGTAGTAACCTTTACAGGGGAGAGACCCAGTACTTC. This sequence encodes CASSNLYRGETQYF.

This rearrangement joins TRBV27 to TRBJ1-5, with D maybe TRBD1 (6 bases). The germline gives CDR1 MNHEY, CDR2 SMNVEV (reference sequence). The V end was cut by 7 bases, the J end by 6 bases, with 19 bases between. The CDR3 loop spans 15 amino acids. CDR3 sequence reads: CASTQEGGRGQPQHF. For the CDR3, the DNA is TGTGCCAGCACCCAAGAAGGGGGACGGGGTCAGCCCCAGCATTTT.

This chain joins TRBV19 and TRBJ2-1; D is perhaps TRBD2 (5 bases). Trimming removed 5 bases from V and 3 bases from J, with 20 bases in between. The germline V gene has CDR1 LNHDA and CDR2 SQIVND (reference sequence). The CDR3 totals 17 residues. The CDR3 here is CASSPRGGGGYYNEQFF. The DNA of the CDR3 is TGTGCCAGTAGTCCCCGTGGCGGAGGCGGGTACTACAATGAGCAGTTCTTC.

The chain has TRBV29-1 and TRBJ2-5; 12 bases match TRBD1. After removal of 4 bases from V and 4 bases from J, the junction contained 4 bases not matched to a gene. CDR3 size: 14 residues. CDR1 is SQVTM, CDR2 ANQGSEA, per germline. For the CDR3, the DNA is TGCAGCGTTGCCGGGACAGGGGGCGGAGAGACCCAGTACTTC. Its translation: CSVAGTGGGETQYF.

This chain connects TRBV5-6 to TRBJ1-1, with a tentative D call TRBD1 (6 bases). V was pared by 5 bases and J by 0 bases, with 11 bases between. CDR3 size: 14 residues. Looked up from germline, CDR1 is SGHDT and CDR2 is YYEEEE. As DNA, the CDR3 is TGTGCCAGCAGGGAACAGGGAGTGAACACTGAAGCTTTCTTT. Protein: CASREQGVNTEAFF.

V and J are TRBV4-1 and TRBJ2-1, with TRBD2 matching 9 bases. V dropped 7 bases and J dropped 5; count of bases not matched to a gene: 6. The germline V gene encodes CDR1 MGHRA and CDR2 YSYEKL. The CDR3 totals 14 residues. CDR3 region: CASIRLAVDNEQFF. CDR3 in DNA: TGCGCCAGCATCCGACTAGCGGTCGACAATGAGCAGTTCTTC.

The J gene is TRBJ2-7, the V gene TRBV5-4; tentatively, D is TRBD1 (6 bases). Trimming stripped 3 bases from V and 2 bases from J, with 12 bases between. Germline V gene data show CDR1 as SGHNT and CDR2 as YYREEE (reference sequence). The CDR3 loop spans 14 amino acids. CDR3 protein: CASSSPTGPYEQYF. CDR3 in DNA: TGTGCCAGCAGCTCCCCGACAGGTCCCTACGAGCAGTACTTC.

This chain connects TRBV28 to TRBJ1-5, with 7 bases fitting TRBD1. This CDR3 has 14 residues. V shed 6 bases and J 6 bases; nucleotides not matched to a gene: 8. Per germline, CDR1 MDHEN and CDR2 SYDVKM. CDR3 protein: CASSGNRGSQPQHF. In DNA form, the CDR3 reads TGTGCCAGCAGCGGAAACAGGGGAAGTCAGCCCCAGCATTTT. Combining the CDR3 with reference TRBV28 and TRBJ1-5 gives the whole variable domain DVKVTQSSRYLVKRTGEKVFLECVQDMDHENMFWYRQDPGLGLRLIYFSYDVKMKEKGDIPEGYSVSREKKERFSLILESASTNQTSMYLCASSGNRGSQPQHFGDGTRLSIL.

This sequence joins TRBV19 and TRBJ1-2, with 11 bases lining up with TRBD1. Losses at the gene ends were 10 bases for V and 8 bases for J; bases not matched to a gene: 21. The germline gives CDR1 LNHDA, CDR2 SQIVND (reference sequence). The CDR3 spans 17 residues. In DNA, the CDR3 is TGTGCCACCGACCGATCCGGGACAGGGGGTTCCGGGGGAGGCTACACCTTC. Translating gives CATDRSGTGGSGGGYTF.

The V gene is TRBV27, the J gene TRBJ2-7; 9 bases map to TRBD2. The CDR3 sequence is 16 residues long. V gave up 5 bases and J gave up 3 bases; unmatched junction bases: 11. Germline V CDR1 and CDR2: MNHEY, SMNVEV (reference sequence). The CDR3 region has the DNA TGTGCCAGCAGTCCCCAGGGGGGTAGCGGGGGCTACGAGCAGTACTTC. The encoded protein is CASSPQGGSGGYEQYF.

Concerning this clone itself: Other DNA variants within this sample encode the same CDR3. The chain recombines TRBV18 with TRBJ1-2; 9 bases line up with TRBD1. Germline V gene sequence: CDR1 KGHSH, CDR2 LQKENI. Unmatched junction bases numbered 0, after V lost 3 bases and J lost 4 bases. This CDR3 has 13 amino acids. In DNA, the CDR3 is TGTGCCAGCTCACCGACAGGGGGCTATGGCTACACCTTC. Its translation is CASSPTGGYGYTF.

The CDR3 nucleotides read TGTGCCAGCAGCTGGGGGGGCAGCGGTGAGCAGTTCTTC. It specifies CASSWGGSGEQFF. The chain carries TRBV5-6 and TRBJ2-1; tentative D call: TRBD2 (7 bases). The length of the CDR3 is 13 residues. With 3 bases removed from V and 9 bases from J, the gap between germline ends came to 13 bases. Germline-derived CDR1 and CDR2 are SGHDT and YYEEEE.

The chain combines TRBV9 with TRBJ1-2; D ambiguous. The CDR3 sequence is 13 residues long. V lost 6 bases and J 6 bases, leaving 15 bases between the germline ends. The germline gives CDR1 SGDLS, CDR2 YYNGEE. The chain's CDR3 is CASTNRVSNGYTF. The CDR3 bases are TGTGCCAGCACTAATAGAGTATCTAATGGCTACACCTTC. Drawing the rest from reference TRBV9 and TRBJ1-2, the complete variable domain is DSGVTQTPKHLITATGQRVTLRCSPRSGDLSVYWYQQSLDQGLQFLIQYYNGEERAKGNILERFSAQQFPDLHSELNLSSLELGDSALYFCASTNRVSNGYTFGSGTRLTVV.

The V and J genes are TRBV5-1 and TRBJ1-4; weak D call: TRBD1 (5 bases). Between the trimmed V and J ends, which lost 0 bases and 7 bases, there was a span of 10 bases. Germline CDR1 and CDR2: SGHRS and YFSETQ. The CDR3 is made up of 14 amino acids. The CDR3 loop is CASSLAGRGEKLFF. The CDR3 DNA reads TGCGCCAGCAGCTTGGCAGGGAGGGGTGAAAAACTGTTTTTT.

The gene calls are TRBV10-2 and TRBJ1-1, with TRBD1 as a possible D gene (6 bases). Per the germline V gene, CDR1 is WSHSY and CDR2 is SAAADI. V dropped 5 bases and J dropped 1 base, with 11 bases sitting between them. This CDR3 has 14 amino acids. The CDR3 nucleotides read TGCGCCAGCAGTTGGGACAACCGGAACACTGAAGCTTTCTTT. This codes for CASSWDNRNTEAFF.

The V gene is TRBV2, the J gene TRBJ2-3; 9 nucleotides line up with TRBD1. This CDR3 spans 13 amino acids. V shed 8 bases, J shed 4 bases, and the junction held 4 bases outside the gene matches. From germline, CDR1 is SNHLY and CDR2 FYNNEI. CDR3 sequence: CASARTGADTQYF. The DNA for the CDR3 is TGTGCCAGCGCCAGGACAGGGGCAGATACGCAGTATTTT.

The gene calls are TRBV21-1 and TRBJ1-2; the D call in the table, TRBD1, was not verified against the DNA. TRBV21-1 corresponds to a pseudogene. This CDR3 spans 17 amino acids. The CDR3 loop reads CASSKGGSGVANYGYTF. The CDR3 DNA sequence: TGTGCCAGCAGCAAAGGCGGGTCAGGGGTAGCTAACTATGGCTACACCTTC.